The entry below gives a single T cell receptor beta chain sequence along with its context. Its antigen is not identified. cDNA synthesis used the whole RNA isolate, giving expressed TCRB sequences. The table came from immunoSEQ multiplex PCR; TCRdb's copy has only in-frame clones and leaves some out. In the table there are 350,000 to 450,000 clones, roughly 14% of which are singletons. This sample stems from a study of beta chain features in type 1 diabetes. General study findings and limits: The study found fewer insertions and more deletions at VDJ junctions in type 1 diabetes patients. TCRB repertoires of naive, central memory and Treg cells appeared more similar among patients than among healthy donors.

CDR1 and CDR2 (germline): PRHDT, FYEKMQ (reference sequence). V lost 4 bases, J lost 0 bases, and 5 bases stayed unmatched. This CDR3 spans 15 amino acids. By way of CD45RO/CCR7/CD25/CD127/CD95/CD27, the CD4+ regulatory, stem cell-like memory, central memory and naive cells were sorted. In all sorted populations, purity surpassed 95%. The V call is TRBV13, the J call TRBJ2-5, with TRBD2 matching 7 bases. The sample comprised naive CD4+ T cells from blood. The clonotype originates from a man aged 25-45 years in good health. CDR3 region: CASSWPGTNQETQYF. CDR3 DNA: TGTGCCAGCAGCTGGCCCGGGACTAACCAAGAGACCCAGTACTTC.